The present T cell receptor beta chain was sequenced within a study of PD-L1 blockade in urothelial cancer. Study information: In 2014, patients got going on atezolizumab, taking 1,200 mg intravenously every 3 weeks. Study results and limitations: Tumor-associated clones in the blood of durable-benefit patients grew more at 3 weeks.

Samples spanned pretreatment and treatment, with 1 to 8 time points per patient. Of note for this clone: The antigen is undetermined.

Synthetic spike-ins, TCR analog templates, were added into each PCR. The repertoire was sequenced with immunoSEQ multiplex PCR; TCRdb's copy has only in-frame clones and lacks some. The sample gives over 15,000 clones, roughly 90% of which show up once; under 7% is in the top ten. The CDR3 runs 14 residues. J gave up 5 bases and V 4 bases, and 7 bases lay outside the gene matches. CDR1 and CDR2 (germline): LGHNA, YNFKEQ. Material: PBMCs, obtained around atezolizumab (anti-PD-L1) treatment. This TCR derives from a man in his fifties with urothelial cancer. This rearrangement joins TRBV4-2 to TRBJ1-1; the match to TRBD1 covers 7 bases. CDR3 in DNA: TGTGCCAGCAGCCTCCAAACCAGGGGGACTGAAGCTTTCTTT. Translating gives CASSLQTRGTEAFF.